The entry below gives a single T cell receptor beta chain sequence along with its context. Its antigen is unknown. Different DNA sequences within this sample yield the same CDR3. The data stem from a study of T cell responses to AZD1222 COVID-19 vaccine. Here immunoSEQ multiplex PCR was the method, and the copy in TCRdb shows in-frame clones only, minus some. The repertoire holds 80,000 or so clones, with roughly 90% as singletons. Whole-study findings and limits: The donor cohort was predominantly white British with a female majority, and clonal diversity may have been underestimated.

Sequencing used peripheral blood, obtained on day 0 of AZD1222 vaccination. The receptor's source is an adult in good health.

In DNA, the CDR3 is TGTGCCAGCAGCCAAGGTGGGGGGGGCTACGAGCAGTACTTC. It codes for CASSQGGGGYEQYF. The V gene is TRBV3-1 (or the pseudogene TRBV3-2), the J gene TRBJ2-7, with 7 nucleotides matching TRBD2. Germline CDR1 and CDR2: LGHDT and YNNKEL (reference sequence). This CDR3 comprises 14 residues. J lost 3 bases, V lost 1 base, and 3 bases had no gene match.